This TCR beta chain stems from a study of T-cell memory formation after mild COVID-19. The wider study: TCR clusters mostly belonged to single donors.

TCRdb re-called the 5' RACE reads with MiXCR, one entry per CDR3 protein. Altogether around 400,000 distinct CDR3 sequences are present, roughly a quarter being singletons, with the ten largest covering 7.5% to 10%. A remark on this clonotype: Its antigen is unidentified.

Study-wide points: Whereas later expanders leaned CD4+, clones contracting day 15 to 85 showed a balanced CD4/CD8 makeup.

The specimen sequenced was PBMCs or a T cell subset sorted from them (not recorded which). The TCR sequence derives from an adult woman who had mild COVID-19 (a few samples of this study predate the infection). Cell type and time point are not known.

CDR3: CASTLRGSTEAFF. The CDR3 DNA reads as TGTGCCAGCACCTTAAGGGGCAGCACTGAAGCTTTCTTT. The genes are TRBV2 and TRBJ1-1, with a possible D match to TRBD1 (5 bases). Germline V gene data show CDR1 as SNHLY and CDR2 as FYNNEI. V lost 7 bases to trimming and J lost 4 bases, with 13 bases between them. This CDR3 spans 13 amino acids.